These 4 T cell receptor beta chains were sequenced from one sample in a study of blood T cell repertoires in COVID-19. Libraries were prepared by immunoSEQ multiplex PCR; TCRdb keeps only in-frame clonotypes and omits some of them. This sample yields hundreds of thousands of clones, of which just under 85% are seen a single time; 8.9% belongs to the top ten. The sample taken for sequencing was peripheral blood. The origin of the receptors is a man aged 80 or over with acute or convalescent COVID-19.

This clone was found once. The rearrangement uses TRBV29-1 and TRBJ1-2; D is uncertain. V was cut by 6 bases and J by 7 bases, with 18 bases left in between. This CDR3 contains 13 residues. The germline gives CDR1 SQVTM, CDR2 ANQGSEA. The CDR3: CSVAIDPTGGYTF. CDR3 coding DNA: TGCAGCGTCGCGATCGACCCGACGGGTGGCTACACCTTC. The full variable domain, rest sourced from reference TRBV29-1 and TRBJ1-2, is SAVISQKPSRDICQRGTSLTIQCQVDSQVTMMFWYRQQPGQSLTLIATANQGSEATYESGFVIDKFPISRPNLTFSTLTVSNMSPEDSSIYLCSVAIDPTGGYTFGSGTRLTVV.

This clone was detected only a few times. The chain joins TRBV11-3 to TRBJ2-1, with 11 bases matching TRBD2. The CDR3 runs to 16 residues. Germline V gene data show CDR1 as SGHNT and CDR2 as YENEEA. The junction had 2 bases not matched to a gene; V was cut back by 1 base and J by 3 bases. The CDR3 protein is CASSLGGLAGYNEQFF. CDR3 in DNA: TGTGCCAGCAGCTTAGGTGGACTAGCGGGCTACAATGAGCAGTTCTTC.

This rearrangement joins TRBV7-2 to TRBJ1-5; 8 bases fit TRBD1. Germline CDR1 reads SGHTA; CDR2 reads FQGNSA. V dropped 1 base and J dropped 1; count of bases not matched to a gene: 0. The CDR3 contains 15 residues. The CDR3, as DNA: TGTGCCAGCAGCTTAGACAGGGGGAGCAATCAGCCCCAGCATTTT. It codes for CASSLDRGSNQPQHF.

The chain carries TRBV5-1 and TRBJ1-1, with 7 positions matching TRBD1. Germline lookup yields CDR1 SGHRS and CDR2 YFSETQ. The CDR3 is made up of 14 amino acids. V lost 0 bases and J lost 4; bases outside the gene matches: 3. The CDR3 bases are TGCGCCAGCAGCTTGGTACAGGGGAGCACTGAAGCTTTCTTT. Encoded protein: CASSLVQGSTEAFF.